One TCR beta chain is described in this entry. The DNA ends 3 residues before the CDR3 does, and the rest of the CDR3 is filled in from the germline J gene. Sequencing was performed with immunoSEQ multiplex PCR; in TCRdb, only in-frame clones are kept and a portion is missing. In all, the sample yields around 29,000 clones. This sample is part of a study of T cells in women clearing cervical HPV infection. The germline V gene encodes CDR1 SQVTM and CDR2 ANQGSEA. V dropped 3 bases and J dropped 0 bases, with 15 bases sitting between them. This CDR3 is 16 amino acids long. The source material was blood buffy coat. The chain links TRBV29-1 to TRBJ2-1; a possible D gene is TRBD1 (5 bases). This TCR derives from a woman between 18 and 70 years old with a cervical HPV16 infection that either progressed to CIN3+ or cleared (not recorded which). The CDR3 sequence: CSVDYRRPSSYNEQFF. The CDR3 bases that were read are TGCAGCGTTGACTACAGGCGGCCCAGCTCCTACAATGAG.